A selection of T cell receptor beta chains follows, all from one sample in a study of CD4 and CD8 cells across lung adenocarcinoma regions. In TCRdb, the PCR reads were re-called with MiXCR into one record per CDR3 protein. The sample carries 3,000 to 4,000 distinct CDR3 sequences, 45% to 60% recorded once. The sample consisted of CD4+ T cells from the margin of a lung tumor. The receptors stem from a female donor with lung adenocarcinoma. The CD4 and CD8 labels of this study may be unreliable. The CDR3 runs from the conserved cysteine through the conserved F or W. The D gene is left open where the match is weak. Size is stated for part of the rows, as once, few or many counts, or as a class when the clone is expanded.

V: TRBV4-1; J: TRBJ2-3; D: -; size: -; DNA: TGCGCCAGGGGTGAAGGGGGAGGGAGCAAAGATACCCAGTATTTT; CDR3: CARGEGGGSKDTQYF
V: TRBV27; J: TRBJ2-5; D: -; size: few; DNA: TGTGCCAGCACCAACCTCGGCGGGGAAGGAAAGACCCAGTACTTC; CDR3: CASTNLGGEGKTQYF
V: TRBV6-1; J: TRBJ2-3; D: -; size: large; DNA: TGTGCCAGCAGTGAAGCAAGGGGGTGGGGGACCTCAGATACGCAGTATTTT; CDR3: CASSEARGWGTSDTQYF
V: TRBV27; J: TRBJ1-6; D: -; size: medium-sized; DNA: TGTGCCAGCAGTCGGGAATCCTATAATTCACCCCTCCACTTT; CDR3: CASSRESYNSPLHF
V: TRBV28; J: TRBJ1-1; D: -; size: medium-sized; DNA: TGTGCCAGCACAAGGGGTCGCATTTCTGAAGCTTTCTTT; CDR3: CASTRGRISEAFF
V: TRBV6-1; J: TRBJ2-4; D: -; size: once; DNA: TGTGCCAGGGGTCCCGGGACCGGAGCCAAAAACATTCAGTACTTC; CDR3: CARGPGTGAKNIQYF
V: TRBV6-5; J: TRBJ2-1; D: TRBD2; size: few; DNA: TGTGCCAGCAGTTACAGGCGGGGGGGGGACAATGAGCAGTTCTTC; CDR3: CASSYRRGGDNEQFF
V: TRBV3-1; J: TRBJ2-5; D: TRBD1; size: -; DNA: TGTGCCAGCAGCCAAAGGGCGGACAGGGAAGGGTGGGAGACCCAGTACTTC; CDR3: CASSQRADREGWETQYF
V: TRBV7-7; J: TRBJ2-1; D: -; size: medium-sized; DNA: TGTGCTAGCAGCTTAAATGTGGGACGGGATGAGCAGTTCTTC; CDR3: CASSLNVGRDEQFF
V: TRBV4-2; J: TRBJ2-3; D: TRBD2; size: -; DNA: TGTGCCAGCAGCCAAACGTCCGGGGGGGCCCCGACAGATACGCAGTATTTT; CDR3: CASSQTSGGAPTDTQYF
V: TRBV6-5; J: TRBJ2-7; D: -; size: medium-sized; DNA: TGTGCCAGCAGTTACTCTTTAGACGGAGACCTCTACGAGCAGTACTTC; CDR3: CASSYSLDGDLYEQYF
V: TRBV6-1; J: TRBJ2-1; D: -; size: -; DNA: TGTGCCAGCAGGTGGGGGGTCAACAATGAGCAGTTCTTC; CDR3: CASRWGVNNEQFF
V: TRBV20-1; J: TRBJ1-2; D: TRBD1; size: -; DNA: TGCAGTGCTAGAGCTCCGGACAGGGTAAAGGGGAGCTACACCTTC; CDR3: CSARAPDRVKGSYTF
V: TRBV6-1; J: TRBJ2-2; D: -; size: -; DNA: TGTGCCAGCAGTAGGCTGCCAGGCCAAAACGGGGAGCTGTTTTTT; CDR3: CASSRLPGQNGELFF
V: TRBV6-5; J: TRBJ2-1; D: -; size: -; DNA: TGTGCCAGCAGTTATTCCACCGGGACGGAGCAGTTCTTC; CDR3: CASSYSTGTEQFF
V: TRBV6-1; J: TRBJ2-1; D: -; size: few; DNA: TGTGCCTCCCGGAGGGCCCGGTCCTACAATGAGCAGTTCTTC; CDR3: CASRRARSYNEQFF
V: TRBV6-2/TRBV6-3; J: TRBJ2-3; D: -; size: medium-sized; DNA: TGTGCCAGCAGTTACTCCCCGATGGGAGCGCAGTATTTT; CDR3: CASSYSPMGAQYF
V: TRBV6-1; J: TRBJ2-6; D: -; size: -; DNA: TGTGCCAGCAGGGGTGTGAGGGGCTCTGGGGCCAACGTCCTGACTTTC; CDR3: CASRGVRGSGANVLTF
V: TRBV10-1; J: TRBJ2-5; D: -; size: few; DNA: TGCGCCAGCATACCCCTTTTTAGGGAAGAGACCCAGTACTTC; CDR3: CASIPLFREETQYF
V: TRBV6-1; J: TRBJ2-1; D: -; size: -; DNA: TGTGCCAGCAGGTTCCCCTCAGAGGAGCAGTTCTTC; CDR3: CASRFPSEEQFF
V: TRBV12-3/TRBV12-4; J: TRBJ1-1; D: -; size: -; DNA: TGTGCCGTTATCCCGGGAGGTGCTGAAGCTTTCTTT; CDR3: CAVIPGGAEAFF
V: TRBV7-3; J: TRBJ2-7; D: TRBD2; size: medium-sized; DNA: TGTGCCAGCAGCTCGGGACTAGCAACCGAGCAGTACTTC; CDR3: CASSSGLATEQYF
V: TRBV6-4; J: TRBJ2-2; D: -; size: -; DNA: TGTGCCAGCAGTGGCAGGGCGAACACCGGGGAGCTGTTTTTT; CDR3: CASSGRANTGELFF
V: TRBV27; J: TRBJ2-5; D: -; size: -; DNA: TGTGCCAGCAGTTTATGGGGGCAAGAGACCCAGTACTTC; CDR3: CASSLWGQETQYF
V: TRBV6-5; J: TRBJ2-4; D: -; size: -; DNA: TGTGCCAGCAGTTACGGGCAGCGAACAGCGGCCAAAAACATTCAGTACTTC; CDR3: CASSYGQRTAAKNIQYF
V: TRBV19; J: TRBJ2-1; D: TRBD2; size: -; DNA: TGTGCCAGTAAGGCGGGAGGGACCTCCTACAATGAGCAGTTCTTC; CDR3: CASKAGGTSYNEQFF
V: TRBV12-3/TRBV12-4; J: TRBJ2-3; D: TRBD2; size: large; DNA: TGTGCCAGCACCATTGCTGTGGCGGGACTAGTAGAAGATACGCAGTATTTT; CDR3: CASTIAVAGLVEDTQYF
V: TRBV10-2; J: TRBJ2-5; D: -; size: -; DNA: TGCGCCAGCAAGGACCAAGATACCCAGTACTTC; CDR3: CASKDQDTQYF
V: TRBV12-3/TRBV12-4; J: TRBJ2-3; D: TRBD2; size: -; DNA: TGTGCCAGTAGTTTAAGCGGGAGTGGGACAGATACGCAGTATTTT; CDR3: CASSLSGSGTDTQYF
V: TRBV27; J: TRBJ2-5; D: -; size: medium-sized; DNA: TGTGCCAGCAGTTCCCTCGGCTCCAGCGGTGGTAGGACCCAGTACTTC; CDR3: CASSSLGSSGGRTQYF
V: TRBV25-1; J: TRBJ2-5; D: TRBD2; size: -; DNA: TGTGCCAGCGGACTAGCGGGGAGACAAGAGACCCAGTACTTC; CDR3: CASGLAGRQETQYF
V: TRBV10-1; J: TRBJ1-1; D: -; size: -; DNA: TGCGCCAGCAAAAGGGACCTGAACACTGAAGCTTTCTTT; CDR3: CASKRDLNTEAFF
V: TRBV6-5; J: TRBJ2-5; D: -; size: few; DNA: TGTGCCAGCAGTTACGGGCCTGAAGAGACCCAGTACTTC; CDR3: CASSYGPEETQYF
V: TRBV27; J: TRBJ2-3; D: TRBD2; size: -; DNA: TGTGCCAGCAGTTCAGTTTCAGGGCTAGCGGGCACAAATACGCAGTATTTC; CDR3: CASSSVSGLAGTNTQYF
V: TRBV6-1; J: TRBJ2-1; D: TRBD2; size: medium-sized; DNA: TGTGCCAGCAGTGGGGGGGGTGGGGCCTACAATGAGCAGTTCTTC; CDR3: CASSGGGGAYNEQFF
V: TRBV6-1; J: TRBJ1-2; D: -; size: -; DNA: TGTGCCAGCAGTGGGGGCCCCCCCCGCTACACCTTC; CDR3: CASSGGPPRYTF
V: TRBV6-1; J: TRBJ2-1; D: -; size: medium-sized; DNA: TGTGCCAGCAGGGCTGTTAGCTCCTACAATGAGCAGTTCTTC; CDR3: CASRAVSSYNEQFF
V: TRBV27; J: TRBJ2-7; D: -; size: -; DNA: TGTGCCAGCAGTTATGGCGGCTTGCGCGAGCAGTACTTC; CDR3: CASSYGGLREQYF
V: TRBV6-5; J: TRBJ2-1; D: -; size: -; DNA: TGTGCCAGCAGTTACGCCGGGGGGCCCCACAATGAGCAGTTCTTC; CDR3: CASSYAGGPHNEQFF
V: TRBV7-8; J: TRBJ2-1; D: TRBD2; size: -; DNA: TGTGCCAGCAGCCCGGCTAGCGGGAGGCCGTCGGTCAATGAGCAGTTCTTC; CDR3: CASSPASGRPSVNEQFF
V: TRBV11-3; J: TRBJ2-1; D: -; size: medium-sized; DNA: TGTGCCAGCAGCTCAGGACAGACAGCCTACAATGAGCAGTTCTTC; CDR3: CASSSGQTAYNEQFF
V: TRBV27; J: TRBJ2-1; D: TRBD1; size: -; DNA: TGTGCCAGCAGTTTATCCCCTCGAGGGACAGGGGCCTACAATGAGCAGTTCTTC; CDR3: CASSLSPRGTGAYNEQFF
V: TRBV6-5; J: TRBJ2-1; D: TRBD1; size: -; DNA: TGTGCCAGCAGTTATCCGGGACAGGGGACGGGTAATGAGCAGTTCTTC; CDR3: CASSYPGQGTGNEQFF
V: TRBV27; J: TRBJ2-4; D: -; size: -; DNA: TGTGCCAGGGCCAACGGGGGCGGGGAAGGAGACACCCAGTACTTC; CDR3: CARANGGGEGDTQYF
V: TRBV11-2; J: TRBJ2-3; D: TRBD2; size: -; DNA: TGTGCCAGCAGCTTAGATCCTAGGGAGGGGTCAGATACGCAGTATTTT; CDR3: CASSLDPREGSDTQYF
V: TRBV5-1; J: TRBJ2-5; D: -; size: -; DNA: TGCGCCAGCAGCCGTGGTGGGCAGGGACAAGAGACCCAGTACTTC; CDR3: CASSRGGQGQETQYF
V: TRBV27; J: TRBJ1-1; D: -; size: -; DNA: TGTGCCAGCAGCCTGACAGGACTGAACACTGAAGCTTTCTTT; CDR3: CASSLTGLNTEAFF
V: TRBV4-1; J: TRBJ2-1; D: TRBD2; size: medium-sized; DNA: TGCGCCAGCAGCCAAGTAGCGGGAGAGAACAATGAGCAGTTCTTC; CDR3: CASSQVAGENNEQFF
V: TRBV6-1; J: TRBJ2-7; D: -; size: medium-sized; DNA: TGTGCCAGCAGCCGAGGGGGGGACTCGAGCTACGAGCAGTACTTC; CDR3: CASSRGGDSSYEQYF
V: TRBV12-3/TRBV12-4; J: TRBJ2-1; D: -; size: -; DNA: TGTGCCAGCACTCATTCCGGGGGAAATGAGCAGTTCTTC; CDR3: CASTHSGGNEQFF